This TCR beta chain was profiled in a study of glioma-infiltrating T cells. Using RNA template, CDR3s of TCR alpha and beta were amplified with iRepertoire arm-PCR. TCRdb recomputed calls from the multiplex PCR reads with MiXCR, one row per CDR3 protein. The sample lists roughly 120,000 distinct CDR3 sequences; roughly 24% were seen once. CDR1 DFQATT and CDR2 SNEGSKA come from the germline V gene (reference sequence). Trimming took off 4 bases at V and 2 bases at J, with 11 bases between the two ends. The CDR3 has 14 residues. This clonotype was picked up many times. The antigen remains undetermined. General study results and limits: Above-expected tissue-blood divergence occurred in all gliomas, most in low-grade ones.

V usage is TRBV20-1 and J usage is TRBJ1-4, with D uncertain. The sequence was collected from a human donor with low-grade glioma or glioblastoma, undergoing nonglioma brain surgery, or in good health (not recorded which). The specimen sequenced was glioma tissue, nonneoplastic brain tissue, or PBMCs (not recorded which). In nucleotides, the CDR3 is TGCAGTGCTATCCCCCCTTCGACTAATGAAAAACTGTTTTTT. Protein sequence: CSAIPPSTNEKLFF.